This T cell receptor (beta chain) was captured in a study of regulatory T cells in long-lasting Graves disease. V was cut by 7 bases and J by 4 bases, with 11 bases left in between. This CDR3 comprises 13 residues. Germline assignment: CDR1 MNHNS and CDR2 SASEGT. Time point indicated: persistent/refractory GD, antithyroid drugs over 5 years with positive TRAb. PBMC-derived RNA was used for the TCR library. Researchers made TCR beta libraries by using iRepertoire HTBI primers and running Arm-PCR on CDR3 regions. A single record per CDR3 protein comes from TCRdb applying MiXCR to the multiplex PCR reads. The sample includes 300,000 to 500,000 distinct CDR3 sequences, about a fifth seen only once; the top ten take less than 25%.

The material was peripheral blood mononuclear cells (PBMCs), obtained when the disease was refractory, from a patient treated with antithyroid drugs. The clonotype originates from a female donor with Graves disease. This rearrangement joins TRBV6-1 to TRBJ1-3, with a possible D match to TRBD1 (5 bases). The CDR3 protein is CASTQGDGNTIYF. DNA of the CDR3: TGTGCCAGCACCCAGGGCGACGGAAACACCATATATTTT.